Shown below are 3 T cell receptor beta chains from a single sample sequenced in a study of lymphopenia after photon versus proton radiotherapy. Profiled with immunoSEQ multiplex PCR; TCRdb holds only in-frame clones, not every one. The sample yields some 64,000 clones, around 90% seen once. The input for sequencing was peripheral blood, taken from a patient treated with proton-based radiotherapy. The source is a man older than 75 with esophageal cancer.

This chain links TRBV27 with TRBJ2-2; 8 bases map to TRBD2. The CDR3 has 16 amino acids. Germline V gene data show CDR1 as MNHEY and CDR2 as SMNVEV (reference sequence). The V and J ends lost 10 bases and 2 bases, in that order; junction bases with no gene match: 12. The CDR3 sequence is CATRARAGGNTGELFF. CDR3 sequence (DNA): TGTGCCACCAGGGCTAGGGCGGGGGGAAACACCGGGGAGCTGTTTTTT.

The rearrangement uses TRBV5-4 and TRBJ1-2; no clear D gene. CDR1 is SGHNT and CDR2 is YYREEE in the germline V gene (reference sequence). The V gene lost 0 bases and the J gene lost 10 bases, with 16 bases spanning the gap. This CDR3 spans 14 amino acids. CDR3 residues: CASSLAGGLGHYTF. The CDR3 nucleotides are TGTGCCAGCAGCTTGGCAGGTGGTCTTGGCCACTACACCTTC.

The chain couples TRBV6-5 to TRBJ2-3; 9 nucleotides match TRBD1. The CDR3 loop spans 14 amino acids. After removal of 7 bases from V and 4 bases from J, the junction contained 6 bases not matched to a gene. Germline loops: CDR1 MNHEY, CDR2 SVGAGI. The CDR3 DNA reads as TGTGCCAGCACCGGGACAGGGTATGCAGATACGCAGTATTTT. Translation: CASTGTGYADTQYF.